The 4 T cell receptor beta chains listed next were all sequenced from one sample in a study of blood T cell repertoires in COVID-19. Measured with immunoSEQ multiplex PCR; TCRdb has only the in-frame clones, and not every one. The profile shows 230,000 or so clones, roughly 90% of them singletons. Sequenced material: peripheral blood. The receptors were sampled from a man between 40 and 49 years old with active or convalescent COVID-19.

This chain uses TRBV7-6 with TRBJ2-3, with D tentatively TRBD2 (6 bases). The germline V gene encodes CDR1 SGHVS and CDR2 FNYEAQ. CDR3 length: 15 amino acids. V was pared by 1 base and J by 0 bases, with 8 bases between. CDR3 bases: TGTGCCAGCAGCTTAGAGGGGACTAGCACAGATACGCAGTATTTT. The encoded protein is CASSLEGTSTDTQYF.

This clone was picked up one time. The rearrangement links TRBV19 to TRBJ2-5; TRBD1 matches at 12 bases. CDR3 length: 17 residues. V was clipped by 7 bases and J by 6 bases; unmatched bases: 15. Germline V lookup: CDR1 LNHDA, CDR2 SQIVND (reference sequence). CDR3 sequence reads: CASMGQGAGAGEKTQYF. For the CDR3, the DNA is TGTGCCAGTATGGGACAGGGGGCAGGAGCGGGAGAGAAGACCCAGTACTTC.

This chain connects TRBV28 to TRBJ2-1; maybe TRBD2 (5 bases). This CDR3 spans 13 amino acids. V gave up 4 bases and J gave up 6 bases, with 10 bases separating them. Germline CDR1 reads MDHEN; CDR2 reads SYDVKM. The CDR3 region has the DNA TGTGCCAGCAGTTGGGAGTGGGGCAATGAGCAGTTCTTC. It specifies CASSWEWGNEQFF.

The chain carries TRBV19 and TRBJ2-1; a weak D match, TRBD2 (5 bases). Germline-derived CDR1 and CDR2 are LNHDA and SQIVND (reference sequence). The CDR3 has 14 amino acids. V was pared by 2 bases and J by 6 bases, with 11 bases between. CDR3 sequence: CASSISASFNEQFF. The DNA for the CDR3 is TGTGCCAGTAGTATATCGGCTAGCTTCAATGAGCAGTTCTTC. The whole variable domain, filled in from reference TRBV19 and TRBJ2-1, reads DGGITQSPKYLFRKEGQNVTLSCEQNLNHDAMYWYRQDPGQGLRLIYYSQIVNDFQKGDIAEGYSVSREKKESFPLTVTSAQKNPTAFYLCASSISASFNEQFFGPGTRLTVL.